This T cell receptor beta chain originates from a study of T cells in localized non-small cell lung cancer. Assay used: immunoSEQ multiplex PCR; TCRdb lists only in-frame clones, some missing. The data show under 95,000 clones, 80% seen once. CDR3 length: 15 residues. Germline-derived CDR1 and CDR2 are GTSNPN and SVGIG (reference sequence). V was pared by 0 bases and J by 3 bases, with 15 bases between. Sequences were derived from peripheral blood, sampled before any cancer treatment. This clonotype was sampled from a female donor over 55 with stage I lung adenocarcinoma. This chain uses TRBV30 with TRBJ2-7; D is possibly TRBD1 or TRBD2 (6 bases each). CDR3 residues: CAWSVMGGDRYEQYF. DNA for the CDR3: TGTGCCTGGAGTGTCATGGGGGGCGATCGCTACGAGCAGTACTTC. The whole variable domain, filled in from reference TRBV30 and TRBJ2-7, reads SQTIHQWPATLVQPVGSPLSLECTVEGTSNPNLYWYRQAAGRGLQLLFYSVGIGQISSEVPQNLSASRPQDRQFILSSKKLLLSDSGFYLCAWSVMGGDRYEQYFGPGTRLTVT.